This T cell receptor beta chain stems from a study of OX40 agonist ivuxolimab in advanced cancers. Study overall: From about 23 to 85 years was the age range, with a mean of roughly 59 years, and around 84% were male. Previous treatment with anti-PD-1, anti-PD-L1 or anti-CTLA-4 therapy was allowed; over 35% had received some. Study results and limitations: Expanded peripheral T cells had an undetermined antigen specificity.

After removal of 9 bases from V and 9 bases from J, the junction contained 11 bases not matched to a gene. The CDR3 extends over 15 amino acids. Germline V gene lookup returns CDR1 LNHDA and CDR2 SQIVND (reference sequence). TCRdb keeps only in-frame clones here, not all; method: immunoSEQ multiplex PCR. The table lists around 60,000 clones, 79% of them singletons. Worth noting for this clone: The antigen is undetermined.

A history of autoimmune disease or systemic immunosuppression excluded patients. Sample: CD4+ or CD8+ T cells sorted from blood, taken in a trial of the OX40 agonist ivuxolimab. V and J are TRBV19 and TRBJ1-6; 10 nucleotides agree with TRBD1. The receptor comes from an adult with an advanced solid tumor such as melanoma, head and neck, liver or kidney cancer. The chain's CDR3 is CASTDPTGGSSPLHF. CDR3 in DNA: TGTGCCAGCACAGACCCGACAGGGGGCAGTTCACCCCTCCACTTT.